Detailed here is one T cell receptor (beta chain). Its matching antigen is unknown. This sample is drawn from a study of T cell responses to AZD1222 COVID-19 vaccine. Overall study: Doses given second, at about 4 or about 12 weeks, were pooled.

Trimming left V 0 bases short and J 6 bases short, with 15 bases between. Germline CDR1 and CDR2: LNHNV and YYDKDF (reference sequence). This CDR3 is 16 amino acids long. Study conclusions and caveats: The number of AZD1222 recipients seropositive at baseline was only five to seven. Repertoire sampling happened only post peak T cell response.

The protocol was immunoSEQ multiplex PCR, while the TCRdb copy is restricted to in-frame clones and leaves out a portion. The data contain some 120,000 clones, about 85% of them singletons. This sequence joins TRBV15 and TRBJ1-5, with a weak D call TRBD1 (5 bases). The clonotype was recovered from an adult in good health. The starting material was peripheral blood, obtained on day 0 of AZD1222 vaccination. CDR3 in DNA: TGTGCCACCAGCAGAGATTTTAGCAGGGACTTTCAGCCCCAGCATTTT. As protein: CATSRDFSRDFQPQHF.